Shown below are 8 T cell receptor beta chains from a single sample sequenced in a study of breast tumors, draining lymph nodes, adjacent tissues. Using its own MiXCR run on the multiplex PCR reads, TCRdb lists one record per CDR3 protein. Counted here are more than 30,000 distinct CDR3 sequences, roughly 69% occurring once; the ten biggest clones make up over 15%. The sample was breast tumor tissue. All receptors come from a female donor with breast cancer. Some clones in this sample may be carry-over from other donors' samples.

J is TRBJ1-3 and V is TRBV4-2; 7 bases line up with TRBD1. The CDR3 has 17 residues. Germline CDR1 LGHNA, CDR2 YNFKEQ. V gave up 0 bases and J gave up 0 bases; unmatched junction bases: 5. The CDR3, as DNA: TGTGCCAGCAGCCAAGATCTCACAGGGGACTCTGGAAACACCATATATTTT. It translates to CASSQDLTGDSGNTIYF.

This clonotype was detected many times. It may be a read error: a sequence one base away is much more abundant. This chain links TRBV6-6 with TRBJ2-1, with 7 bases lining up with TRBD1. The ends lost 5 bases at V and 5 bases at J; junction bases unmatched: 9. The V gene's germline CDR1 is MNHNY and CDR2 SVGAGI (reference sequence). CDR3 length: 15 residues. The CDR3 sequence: CASSRDRFLNNEQFF. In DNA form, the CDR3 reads TGTGCCAGCAGTCGGGACAGATTCCTGAACAATGAGCAGTTCTTC.

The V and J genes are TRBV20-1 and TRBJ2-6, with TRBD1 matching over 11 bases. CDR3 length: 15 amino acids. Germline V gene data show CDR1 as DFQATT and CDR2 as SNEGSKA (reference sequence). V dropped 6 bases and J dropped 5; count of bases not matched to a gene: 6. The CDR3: CSAQDRGPRANVLTF. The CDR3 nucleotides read TGCAGTGCCCAGGACAGGGGGCCACGGGCCAACGTCCTGACTTTC.

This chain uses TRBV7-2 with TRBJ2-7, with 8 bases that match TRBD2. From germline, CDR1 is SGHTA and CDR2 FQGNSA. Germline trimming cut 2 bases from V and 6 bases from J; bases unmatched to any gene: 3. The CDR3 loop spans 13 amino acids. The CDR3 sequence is CASSLSGGREQYF. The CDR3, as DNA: TGTGCCAGCAGCTTAAGCGGGGGCCGCGAGCAGTACTTC.

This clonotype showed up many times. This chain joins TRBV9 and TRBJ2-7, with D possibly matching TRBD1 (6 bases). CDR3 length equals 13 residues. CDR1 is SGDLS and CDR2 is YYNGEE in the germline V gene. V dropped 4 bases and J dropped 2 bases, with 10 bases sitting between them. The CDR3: CASSSRDTYEQYF. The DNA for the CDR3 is TGTGCCAGCAGCTCTCGGGACACCTACGAGCAGTACTTC.

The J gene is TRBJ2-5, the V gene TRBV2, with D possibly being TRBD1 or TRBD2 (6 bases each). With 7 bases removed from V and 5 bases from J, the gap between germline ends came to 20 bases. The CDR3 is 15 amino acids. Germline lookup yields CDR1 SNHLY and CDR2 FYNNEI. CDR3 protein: CASTRTETGGETQYF. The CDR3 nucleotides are TGTGCCAGCACCCGGACAGAGACAGGAGGGGAGACCCAGTACTTC.

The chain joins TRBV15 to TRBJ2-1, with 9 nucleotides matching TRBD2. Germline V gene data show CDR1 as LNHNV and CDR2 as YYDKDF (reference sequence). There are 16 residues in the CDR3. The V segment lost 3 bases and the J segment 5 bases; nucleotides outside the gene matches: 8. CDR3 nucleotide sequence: TGTGCCACCAGCAGCTTAGGAGCTAGCGGGAACAATGAGCAGTTCTTC. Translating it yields CATSSLGASGNNEQFF.

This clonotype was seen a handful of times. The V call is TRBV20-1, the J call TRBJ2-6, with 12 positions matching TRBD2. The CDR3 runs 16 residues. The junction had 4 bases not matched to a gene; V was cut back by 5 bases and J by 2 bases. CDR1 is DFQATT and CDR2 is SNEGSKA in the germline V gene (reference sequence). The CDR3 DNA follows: TGCAGTGCTTCGCTAGCGGGGGGGCCTGGGGCCAACGTCCTGACTTTC. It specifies CSASLAGGPGANVLTF.